This entry lists 4 T cell receptor beta chains sequenced from one sample in a study of T cells in Graves' hyperthyroidism and ophthalmopathy. Amplification targeted TCR beta CDR3 regions from RNA transcripts. During a first-round RT-PCR of the TCR CDR3, the HTBI primer set was used. MiXCR, run by TCRdb on the multiplex PCR reads, gives a single entry per CDR3 protein. Here the sample spans approximately 590,000 distinct CDR3 sequences, around a sixth being singletons. The sample taken for sequencing was blood. The receptor set was obtained from a woman aged 25 to 39 with Graves' hyperthyroidism.

Ten or more counts support this clonotype. The chain uses TRBV18 and TRBJ2-1; unclear D gene. The CDR3 spans 11 residues. With 3 bases removed from V and 6 bases from J, the gap between germline ends came to 3 bases. From germline, CDR1 is KGHSH and CDR2 LQKENI. The CDR3 protein is CASSPLNEQFF. CDR3 bases: TGTGCCAGCTCACCCCTCAATGAGCAGTTCTTC. Based on the CDR3 plus reference TRBV18 and TRBJ2-1, the full variable domain is NAGVMQNPRHLVRRRGQEARLRCSPMKGHSHVYWYRQLPEEGLKFMVYLQKENIIDESGMPKERFSAEFPKEGPSILRIQQVVRGDSAAYFCASSPLNEQFFGPGTRLTVL.

The chain joins TRBV12-3 or TRBV12-4 to TRBJ1-1, with D uncertain. V dropped 6 bases and J dropped 7 bases, with 12 bases sitting between them. This CDR3 is 12 amino acids long. CDR3 sequence reads: CASSQSGDEAFF. The CDR3 DNA is TGTGCCAGCAGCCAAAGCGGAGATGAAGCTTTCTTT.

This clonotype was recorded a few times. The chain is built from TRBV14 and TRBJ2-7; 7 nucleotides line up with TRBD2. Losses at the gene ends were 0 bases for V and 4 bases for J; bases not matched to a gene: 12. Germline V gene data show CDR1 as SGHDN and CDR2 as FVKESK. CDR3 size: 17 residues. The CDR3 loop is CASSQDFIGGRGYEQYF. The CDR3 nucleotides read TGTGCCAGCAGCCAAGATTTTATTGGCGGGAGAGGATACGAGCAGTACTTC.

For this clonotype: A much bigger clone sits one base away, suggesting this may be a read error. The CDR3 DNA reads TGCAGTGCTGCAAACGGGAGTGTTTCCTACGAGCAGTACTTC. It translates to CSAANGSVSYEQYF. V usage is TRBV20-1 and J usage is TRBJ2-7, with a tentative D call TRBD2 (6 bases). CDR3 length: 14 amino acids. The germline V gene has CDR1 DFQATT and CDR2 SNEGSKA (reference sequence). Trimming took 5 bases from V and 1 from J, leaving 15 bases between them.